The 20 T cell receptor beta chains presented below share a single source sample, sequenced in a study of shared clonotypes between healthy human individuals (dated by TCRdb to 2020 to 2021). Libraries came from the immunoSEQ multiplex PCR assay. TCRdb retrieved this table from immuneACCESS and kept in-frame rearrangements only. Not all clones are present; in checked studies, unresolved V genes account for under half, and no reason is known for the remainder. The sample table contains 2 million to 2.5 million clones; only one count was recorded for 92% of them. The top ten clonotypes cover around 0.35% of the sample. Sequenced: naive CD4+ T cells from PBMCs. The cell subset or site label, read with the paper, signifies: CD45RA+ positively selected. All receptors derive from a man aged 18 to 29 in good health. Some clones in this sample may be carry-over from other donors' samples.

V and J are TRBV6-1 and TRBJ2-5, with 7 bases matching TRBD2. Germline-derived CDR1 and CDR2 are MNHNS and SASEGT. CDR3 size: 13 residues. Trimming removed 6 bases from V and 5 bases from J; junction bases left unmatched: 6. The CDR3: CASRSSGIETQYF. The CDR3 DNA reads TGTGCCAGCAGGTCGAGCGGGATTGAGACCCAGTACTTC.

V and J are TRBV7-9 and TRBJ2-7, with D tentatively TRBD2 (6 bases). The V end was cut by 1 base, the J end by 7 bases, with 14 bases between. There are 14 residues in the CDR3. Germline loops: CDR1 SEHNR, CDR2 FQNEAQ (reference sequence). CDR3 sequence: CASSLGGRAGEQYF. The CDR3 DNA reads TGTGCCAGCAGCTTAGGGGGCAGGGCGGGGGAGCAGTACTTC.

This clone was found once. At one of its ends the junction is not consistent with the germline gene, which may arise from a read error. V and J are TRBV27 and TRBJ2-1; tentative D call: TRBD2 (5 bases). CDR1 and CDR2 (germline): MNHEY, SMNVEV (reference sequence). There are 13 residues in the CDR3. The CDR3 sequence: CASSRVDYDEQFF. CDR3 nucleotides: TGTGCCAGCAGTCGGGTCGACTACGATGAGCAGTTCTTC.

In the case of this clone: This sample also contains other DNA sequences that code for the same CDR3. The chain recombines TRBV28 with TRBJ1-5; D is possibly TRBD1 (5 bases). CDR1 and CDR2 (germline): MDHEN, SYDVKM. The CDR3 runs to 15 residues. V was clipped by 3 bases and J by 0 bases, with 9 bases between them. The chain's CDR3 is CASSLAGPSNQPQHF. CDR3 bases: TGTGCCAGCAGTTTGGCAGGGCCTAGCAATCAGCCCCAGCATTTT.

J is TRBJ2-7 and V is TRBV4-1; no reliable D call. The germline V and J ends were trimmed by 4 bases and 2 bases, with 12 bases remaining between them. The germline V gene encodes CDR1 MGHRA and CDR2 YSYEKL. The CDR3 has 14 residues. CDR3 bases: TGCGCCAGCAGCCCCTTGGCCGTGGCCTACGAGCAGTACTTC. This sequence encodes CASSPLAVAYEQYF.

V gene TRBV5-6 combines with J gene TRBJ1-5; no clear D gene. Between the trimmed V and J ends, which lost 4 bases and 5 bases, there was a span of 10 bases. Germline CDR1 SGHDT, CDR2 YYEEEE. This CDR3 contains 13 residues. The CDR3 DNA reads TGTGCCAGCAGCAAAAAAGGGCATCAGCCCCAGCATTTT. It is translated as CASSKKGHQPQHF.

The chain joins TRBV10-3 to TRBJ1-2; D possibly corresponds to TRBD1 (5 bases). This CDR3 has 14 residues. V lost 2 bases and J 2 bases, leaving 9 bases between the germline ends. Germline CDR1 and CDR2: ENHRY and SYGVKD. CDR3 in DNA: TGTGCCATCAGTGAGGAACGGGGGAACTATGGCTACACCTTC. Translating it yields CAISEERGNYGYTF.

This chain links TRBV21-1 with TRBJ2-7; TRBD1 is the table's D call, not checked against the DNA. TRBV21-1 is shown as a pseudogene. This CDR3 has 14 amino acids. CDR3 in amino acids: CASSKEDTSYEQYF. The CDR3, as DNA: TGTGCCAGCAGCAAAGAGGACACCTCCTACGAGCAGTACTTC.

The chain has TRBV11-3 and TRBJ2-1, with D possibly being TRBD2 (6 bases). The CDR3 totals 15 residues. The germline gives CDR1 SGHNT, CDR2 YENEEA. V shed 5 bases and J shed 7 bases, with 18 bases lying between them. This CDR3 reads CASSQSGTVENEQFF. CDR3 nucleotide sequence: TGTGCCAGCAGCCAATCCGGGACTGTCGAAAATGAGCAGTTCTTC.

J is TRBJ2-2 and V is TRBV28; 15 nucleotides line up with TRBD2. V lost 6 bases and J lost 1; bases outside the gene matches: 12. Germline V CDR1 and CDR2: MDHEN, SYDVKM. CDR3 size: 20 residues. CDR3 loop: CASRGDGTSGRNRNTGELFF. In nucleotides, the CDR3 is TGTGCCAGCAGGGGGGACGGGACTAGCGGGAGGAATCGGAACACCGGGGAGCTGTTTTTT.

This chain connects TRBV30 to TRBJ2-3; 10 bases are a match to TRBD2. CDR3 length: 14 amino acids. In germline, CDR1 is GTSNPN, CDR2 SVGIG (reference sequence). Trimming took 1 base from V and 4 from J; bases not matched to a gene: 2. CDR3 sequence (DNA): TGTGCCTGGAGTGCTAGCGGGAGAGCAGATACGCAGTATTTT. Translation gives CAWSASGRADTQYF.

Comments on this clone: The sample holds other DNA sequences that translate to the same CDR3. The CDR3 reads CASSFGGNTEAFF. In nucleotides, the CDR3 is TGTGCCAGCAGCTTCGGCGGGAACACTGAAGCTTTCTTT. This chain uses TRBV11-2 with TRBJ1-1; D is ambiguous. Per the germline V gene, CDR1 is SGHAT and CDR2 is FQNNGV. The V end was cut by 3 bases, the J end by 1 base, with 6 bases between. The CDR3 length is 13 residues. The complete variable domain, with remaining parts taken from reference TRBV11-2 and TRBJ1-1, reads EAGVAQSPRYKIIEKRQSVAFWCNPISGHATLYWYQQILGQGPKLLIQFQNNGVVDDSQLPKDRFSAERLKGVDSTLKIQPAKLEDSAVYLCASSFGGNTEAFFGQGTRLTVV.

This clone was seen once. Other DNA sequences from this sample encode an identical CDR3 as well. The rearrangement joins TRBV5-4 to TRBJ1-2; tentatively, D is TRBD1 (6 bases). This CDR3 comprises 16 residues. Trimming pared 0 bases from V and 2 bases from J, leaving 14 bases between. Germline CDR1 and CDR2: SGHNT and YYREEE (reference sequence). CDR3 loop: CASSLGAGAENYGYTF. The CDR3 nucleotides are TGTGCCAGCAGCTTGGGAGCGGGGGCGGAGAACTATGGCTACACCTTC.

The chain uses TRBV19 and TRBJ2-7, with a weak D call TRBD2 (5 bases). CDR3 length: 14 residues. The V end lost 4 bases, the J end lost 3 bases, and 13 bases lay between the germline ends. Germline V gives CDR1 LNHDA, CDR2 SQIVND (reference sequence). The CDR3 loop reads CASSSRTPNYEQYF. The CDR3 bases are TGTGCCAGTAGTAGCCGGACTCCGAACTACGAGCAGTACTTC.

The chain has TRBV6-5 and TRBJ2-7; 11 nucleotides agree with TRBD2. The CDR3 is made up of 15 amino acids. CDR1 and CDR2 from the germline V gene are MNHEY and SVGAGI. V shed 5 bases, J shed 3 bases, and the junction held 6 bases outside the gene matches. CDR3 bases: TGTGCCAGCAGTCAACGACTAGCGGGAAGCTACGAGCAGTACTTC. Translating it yields CASSQRLAGSYEQYF.

This clone has only one observation. The chain carries TRBV5-1 and TRBJ2-1; TRBD1 might be the D (6 bases). CDR3 length equals 15 residues. Germline assignment: CDR1 SGHRS and CDR2 YFSETQ. V dropped 7 bases and J dropped 4 bases, with 18 bases sitting between them. CDR3 in amino acids: CASQKTRGDYNEQFF. The CDR3 nucleotides read TGCGCCAGCCAAAAGACCAGGGGAGATTACAATGAGCAGTTCTTC.

The chain links TRBV21-1 to TRBJ2-1. TRBV21-1 is a documented pseudogene. There are 17 residues in the CDR3. CDR3 in amino acids: CASSKSRVGPSYNEQFF. DNA for the CDR3: TGTGCCAGCAGCAAAAGTCGAGTTGGCCCATCTTACAATGAGCAGTTCTTC.

V gene TRBV7-2 combines with J gene TRBJ2-4; D gene unclear. Trimming removed 0 bases from V and 1 base from J, with 13 bases in between. Germline V lookup: CDR1 SGHTA, CDR2 FQGNSA. The CDR3 length is 17 residues. In DNA form, the CDR3 reads TGTGCCAGCAGCTTAGCGTCCACGGGTGAGGCCAAAAACATTCAGTACTTC. Translation gives CASSLASTGEAKNIQYF.

This chain joins TRBV5-1 and TRBJ1-6; weak D call: TRBD1 (6 bases). V was cut by 5 bases and J by 10 bases, with 13 bases left in between. The germline gives CDR1 SGHRS, CDR2 YFSETQ. The CDR3 has 13 residues. This CDR3 is CASRGQGLSPLHF. The CDR3 nucleotides read TGCGCCAGCAGAGGGCAGGGGCTATCACCCCTCCACTTT.

The chain combines TRBV10-2 with TRBJ1-5; 7 nucleotides line up with TRBD1. With 7 bases clipped from V and 4 bases from J, the junction kept 10 bases outside the gene matches. Germline V CDR1 and CDR2: WSHSY, SAAADI. The CDR3 covers 15 residues. The CDR3 region is CASTEMGQLNQPQHF. The CDR3 bases are TGCGCCAGCACAGAGATGGGACAGCTGAATCAGCCCCAGCATTTT.